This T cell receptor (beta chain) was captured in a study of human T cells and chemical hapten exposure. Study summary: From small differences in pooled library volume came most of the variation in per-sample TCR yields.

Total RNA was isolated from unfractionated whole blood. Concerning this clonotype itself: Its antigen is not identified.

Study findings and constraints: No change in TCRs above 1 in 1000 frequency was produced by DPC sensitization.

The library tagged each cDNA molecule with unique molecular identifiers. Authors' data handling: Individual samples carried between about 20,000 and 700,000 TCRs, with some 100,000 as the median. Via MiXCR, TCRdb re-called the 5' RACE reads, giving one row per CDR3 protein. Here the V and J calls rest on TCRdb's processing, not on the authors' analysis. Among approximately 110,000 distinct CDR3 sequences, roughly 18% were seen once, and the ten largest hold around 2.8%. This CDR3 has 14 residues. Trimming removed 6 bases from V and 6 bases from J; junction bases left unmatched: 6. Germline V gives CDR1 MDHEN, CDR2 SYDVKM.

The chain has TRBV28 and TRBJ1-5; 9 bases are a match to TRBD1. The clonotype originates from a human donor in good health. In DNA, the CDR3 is TGTGCCAGCAGGATACAGGGGGCAGGTCAGCCCCAGCATTTT. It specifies CASRIQGAGQPQHF. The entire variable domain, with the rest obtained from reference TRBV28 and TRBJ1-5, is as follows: DVKVTQSSRYLVKRTGEKVFLECVQDMDHENMFWYRQDPGLGLRLIYFSYDVKMKEKGDIPEGYSVSREKKERFSLILESASTNQTSMYLCASRIQGAGQPQHFGDGTRLSIL.